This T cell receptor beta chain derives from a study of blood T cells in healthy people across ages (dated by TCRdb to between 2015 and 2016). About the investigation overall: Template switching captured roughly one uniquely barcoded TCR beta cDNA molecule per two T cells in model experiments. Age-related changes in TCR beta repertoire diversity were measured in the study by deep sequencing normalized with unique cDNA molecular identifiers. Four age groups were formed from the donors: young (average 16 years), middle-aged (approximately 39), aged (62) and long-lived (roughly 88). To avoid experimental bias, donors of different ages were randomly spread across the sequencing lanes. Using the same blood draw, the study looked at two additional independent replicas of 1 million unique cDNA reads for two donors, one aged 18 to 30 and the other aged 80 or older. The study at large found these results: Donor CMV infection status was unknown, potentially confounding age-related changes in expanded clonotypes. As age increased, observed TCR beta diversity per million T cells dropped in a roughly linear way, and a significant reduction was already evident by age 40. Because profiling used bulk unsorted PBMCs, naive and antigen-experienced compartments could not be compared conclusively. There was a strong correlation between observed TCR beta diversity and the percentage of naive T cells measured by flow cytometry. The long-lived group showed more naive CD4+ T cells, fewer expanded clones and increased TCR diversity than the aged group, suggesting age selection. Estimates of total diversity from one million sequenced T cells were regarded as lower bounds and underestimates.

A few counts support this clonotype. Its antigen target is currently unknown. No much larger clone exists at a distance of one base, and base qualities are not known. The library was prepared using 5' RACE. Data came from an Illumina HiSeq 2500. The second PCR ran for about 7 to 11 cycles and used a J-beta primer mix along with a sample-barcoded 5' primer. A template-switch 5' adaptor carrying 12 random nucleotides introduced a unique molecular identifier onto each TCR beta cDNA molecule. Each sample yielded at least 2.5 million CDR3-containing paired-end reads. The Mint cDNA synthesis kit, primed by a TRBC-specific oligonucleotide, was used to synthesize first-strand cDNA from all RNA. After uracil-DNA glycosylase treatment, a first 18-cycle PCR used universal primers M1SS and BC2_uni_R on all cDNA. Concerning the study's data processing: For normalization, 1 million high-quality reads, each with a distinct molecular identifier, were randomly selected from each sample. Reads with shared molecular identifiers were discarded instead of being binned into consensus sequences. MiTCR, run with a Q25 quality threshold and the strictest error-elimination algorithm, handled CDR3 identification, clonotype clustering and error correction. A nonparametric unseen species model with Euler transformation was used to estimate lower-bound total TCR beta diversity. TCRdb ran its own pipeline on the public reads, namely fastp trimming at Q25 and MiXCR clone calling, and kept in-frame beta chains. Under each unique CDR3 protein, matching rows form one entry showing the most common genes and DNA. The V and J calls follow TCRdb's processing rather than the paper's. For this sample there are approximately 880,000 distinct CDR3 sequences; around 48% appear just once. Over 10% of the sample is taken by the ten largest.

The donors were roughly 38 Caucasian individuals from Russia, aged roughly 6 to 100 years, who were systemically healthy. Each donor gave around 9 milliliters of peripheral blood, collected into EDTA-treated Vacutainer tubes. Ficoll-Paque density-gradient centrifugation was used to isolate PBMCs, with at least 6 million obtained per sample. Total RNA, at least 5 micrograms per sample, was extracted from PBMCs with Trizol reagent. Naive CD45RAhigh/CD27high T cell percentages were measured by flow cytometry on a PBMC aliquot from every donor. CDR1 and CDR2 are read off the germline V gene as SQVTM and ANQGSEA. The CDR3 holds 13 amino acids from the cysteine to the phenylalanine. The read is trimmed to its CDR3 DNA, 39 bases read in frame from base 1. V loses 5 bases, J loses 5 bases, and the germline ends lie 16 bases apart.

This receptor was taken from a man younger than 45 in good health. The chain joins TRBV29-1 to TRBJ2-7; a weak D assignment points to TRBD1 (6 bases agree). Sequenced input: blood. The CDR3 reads CSVNRQGNNEQYF. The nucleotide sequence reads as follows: TGCAGCGTTAATCGCCAGGGGAATAACGAGCAGTACTTC.